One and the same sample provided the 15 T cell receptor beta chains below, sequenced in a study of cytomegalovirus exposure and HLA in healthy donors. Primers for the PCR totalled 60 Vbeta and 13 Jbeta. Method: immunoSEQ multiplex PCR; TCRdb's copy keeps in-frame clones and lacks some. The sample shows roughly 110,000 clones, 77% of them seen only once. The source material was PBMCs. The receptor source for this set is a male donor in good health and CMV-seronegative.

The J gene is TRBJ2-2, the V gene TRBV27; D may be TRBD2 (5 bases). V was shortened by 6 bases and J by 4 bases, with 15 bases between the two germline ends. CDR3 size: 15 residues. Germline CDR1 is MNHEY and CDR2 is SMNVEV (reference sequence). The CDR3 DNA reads TGTGCCAGCAGCCCATATCCGGGGAGCACCGGGGAGCTGTTTTTT. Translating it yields CASSPYPGSTGELFF.

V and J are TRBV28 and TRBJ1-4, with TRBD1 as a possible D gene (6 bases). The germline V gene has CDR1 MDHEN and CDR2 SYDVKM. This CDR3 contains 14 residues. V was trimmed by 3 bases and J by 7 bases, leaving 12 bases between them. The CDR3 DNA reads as TGTGCCAGCAGTTTGTTGGGGGCTGGTGAAAAACTGTTTTTT. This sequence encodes CASSLLGAGEKLFF.

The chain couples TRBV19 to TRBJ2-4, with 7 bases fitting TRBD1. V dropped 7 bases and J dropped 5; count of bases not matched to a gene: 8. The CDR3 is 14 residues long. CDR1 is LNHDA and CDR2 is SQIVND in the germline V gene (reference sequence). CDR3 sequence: CASTLGDRENIQYF. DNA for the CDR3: TGTGCCAGTACATTGGGGGACAGAGAAAACATTCAGTACTTC.

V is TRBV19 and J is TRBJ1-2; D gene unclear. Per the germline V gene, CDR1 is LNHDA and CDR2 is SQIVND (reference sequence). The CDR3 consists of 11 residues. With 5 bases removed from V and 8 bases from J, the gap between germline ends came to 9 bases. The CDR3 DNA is TGTGCCAGTAGTCAAATGCGGGGCTACACCTTC. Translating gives CASSQMRGYTF.

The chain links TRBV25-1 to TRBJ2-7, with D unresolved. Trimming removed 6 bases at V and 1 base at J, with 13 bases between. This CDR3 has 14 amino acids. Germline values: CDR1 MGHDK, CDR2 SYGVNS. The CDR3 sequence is CASSATTVSYEQYF. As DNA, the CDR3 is TGTGCCAGCAGCGCTACCACAGTTTCCTACGAGCAGTACTTC.

CDR3 bases: TGTGCCAGCAGTTACGGGACTAGCGGGAGGGTTGGGCAGTTCTTC. This encodes CASSYGTSGRVGQFF. V gene TRBV11-3 combines with J gene TRBJ2-1; 16 nucleotides agree with TRBD2. The ends lost 6 bases at V and 12 bases at J; junction bases unmatched: 8. Germline CDR1 SGHNT, CDR2 YENEEA. The CDR3 contains 15 residues.

The CDR3 DNA reads as TGTGCCAGCAGTTACGTGCGGGGAGTTGAAAAACTGTTTTTT. Its translation is CASSYVRGVEKLFF. The chain employs TRBV6-5 and TRBJ1-4; D not certain. The CDR3 loop spans 14 amino acids. Germline CDR1 MNHEY, CDR2 SVGAGI. Trimming took off 2 bases at V and 7 bases at J, with 11 bases between the two ends.

CDR3 sequence reads: CASSSRTGAVGEQYF. As DNA, the CDR3 is TGTGCCAGCAGCTCTCGGACAGGGGCCGTTGGGGAGCAGTACTTC. This chain links TRBV7-9 with TRBJ2-7; 9 positions match TRBD1. The CDR3 has 15 amino acids. The germline gives CDR1 SEHNR, CDR2 FQNEAQ (reference sequence). V shed 4 bases, J shed 7 bases, and the junction held 11 bases outside the gene matches.

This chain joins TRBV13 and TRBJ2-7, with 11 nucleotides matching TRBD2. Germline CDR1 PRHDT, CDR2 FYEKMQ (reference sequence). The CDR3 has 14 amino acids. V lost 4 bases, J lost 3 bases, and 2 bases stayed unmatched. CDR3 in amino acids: CASSSGLAGYEQYF. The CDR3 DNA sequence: TGTGCCAGCAGCTCCGGACTAGCGGGCTACGAGCAGTACTTC. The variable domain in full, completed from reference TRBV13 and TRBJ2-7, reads AAGVIQSPRHLIKEKRETATLKCYPIPRHDTVYWYQQGPGQDPQFLISFYEKMQSDKGSIPDRFSAQQFSDYHSELNMSSLELGDSALYFCASSSGLAGYEQYFGPGTRLTVT.

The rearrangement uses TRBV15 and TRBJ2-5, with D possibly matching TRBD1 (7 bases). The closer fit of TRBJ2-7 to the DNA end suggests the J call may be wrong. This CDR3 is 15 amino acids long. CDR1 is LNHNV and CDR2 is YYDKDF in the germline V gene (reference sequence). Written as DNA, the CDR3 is TGTGCCACCAGCAGAGCAGCGACAGGGAGGAACGAGCAGTACTTC. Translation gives CATSRAATGRNEQYF.

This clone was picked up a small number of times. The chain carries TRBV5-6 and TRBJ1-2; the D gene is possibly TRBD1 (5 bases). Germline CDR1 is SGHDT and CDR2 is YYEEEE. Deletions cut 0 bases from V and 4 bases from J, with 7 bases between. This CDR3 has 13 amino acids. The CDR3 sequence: CASSLGQFYGYTF. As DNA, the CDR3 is TGTGCCAGCAGCTTGGGACAGTTCTATGGCTACACCTTC.

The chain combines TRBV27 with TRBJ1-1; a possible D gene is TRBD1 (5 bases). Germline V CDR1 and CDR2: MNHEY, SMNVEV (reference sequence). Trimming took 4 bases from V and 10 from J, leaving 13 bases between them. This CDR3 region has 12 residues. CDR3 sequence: CASSSGGVGAFF. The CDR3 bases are TGTGCCAGCAGTTCGGGGGGAGTTGGAGCTTTCTTT.

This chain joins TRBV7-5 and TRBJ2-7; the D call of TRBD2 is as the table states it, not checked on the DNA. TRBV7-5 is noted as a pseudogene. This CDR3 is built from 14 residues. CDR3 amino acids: CARSLGLAGLEQYF. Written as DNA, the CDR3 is TGTGCCAGAAGCTTAGGGCTAGCGGGACTCGAGCAGTACTTC.

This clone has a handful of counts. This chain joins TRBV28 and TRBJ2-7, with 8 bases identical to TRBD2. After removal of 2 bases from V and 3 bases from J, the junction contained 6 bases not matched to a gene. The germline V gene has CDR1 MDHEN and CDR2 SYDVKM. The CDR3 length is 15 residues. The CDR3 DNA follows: TGTGCCAGCAGTTTAAGGCGGGAGGCACTCTACGAGCAGTACTTC. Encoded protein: CASSLRREALYEQYF.

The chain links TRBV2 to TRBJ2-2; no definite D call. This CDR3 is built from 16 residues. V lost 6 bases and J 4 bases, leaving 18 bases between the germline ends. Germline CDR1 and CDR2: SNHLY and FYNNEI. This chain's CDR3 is CASRLSALAATGELFF. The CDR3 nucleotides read TGTGCCAGCAGACTATCAGCGCTTGCCGCCACCGGGGAGCTGTTTTTT.